These T cell receptor beta chains were read from a single sample in a study of tumor-infiltrating lymphocytes in primary liver carcinoma. TCRdb re-called the multiplex PCR reads through MiXCR, storing one row per CDR3 protein. The table records about 330,000 distinct CDR3 sequences, about two thirds of them present only once. The sample taken for sequencing was peripheral blood. Receptors were obtained from a man in his forties with primary liver carcinoma and hepatitis B virus infection. The CDR3 runs from the conserved cysteine through the conserved F or W. Each record gives: J gene, clone size, D gene, V gene, CDR3 protein, CDR3 DNA. A D gene is named only where the DNA matches it firmly. Clone sizes are given selectively: once, few, many, or a class where the clone is expanded.

J: TRBJ2-7
size: .
D: .
V: TRBV6-5
CDR3: CPSRPSGDVHSYEQYF
DNA: TGTCCCAGCAGGCCTAGTGGGGACGTCCACTCCTACGAGCAATACTTC

J: TRBJ2-3
size: .
D: .
V: TRBV7-9
CDR3: CASSPIITETDTQYF
DNA: TGTGCCAGCAGCCCCATTATAACGGAAACAGATACGCAGTATTTT

J: TRBJ1-2
size: .
D: .
V: TRBV5-5
CDR3: CTNSLSGRADYGYTF
DNA: TGTACCAATAGCTTGTCCGGGAGGGCCGACTATGGCTACACCTTC

J: TRBJ2-3
size: few
D: TRBD2
V: TRBV6-6
CDR3: CASSYPGREDTQYF
DNA: TGTGCCAGCAGTTACCCCGGGAGGGAAGATACGCAGTATTTT

J: TRBJ2-1
size: .
D: .
V: TRBV11-2
CDR3: CVSSLVLVEQFF
DNA: TGTGTCAGCAGCTTAGTTCTAGTCGAGCAGTTCTTC

J: TRBJ1-2
size: .
D: TRBD1
V: TRBV6-5
CDR3: CASSYSRTGVGGHTF
DNA: TGTGCCAGCAGTTACTCACGGACAGGGGTTGGCGGCCACACCTTC

J: TRBJ2-7
size: .
D: .
V: TRBV11-1
CDR3: CGSSQSRGLCGEQYF
DNA: TGTGGCAGCAGTCAGAGCCGCGGACTATGTGGCGAGCAGTACTTC

J: TRBJ2-7
size: few
D: TRBD1
V: TRBV6-6
CDR3: CASRPIGTGYEQYF
DNA: TGTGCCAGCAGACCCATCGGGACAGGGTACGAGCAATACTTC

J: TRBJ2-3
size: many
D: .
V: TRBV7-3
CDR3: CASSLAGITTDTQYF
DNA: TGTGCCAGCAGCTTAGCGGGAATAACTACAGATACGCAGTATTTT

J: TRBJ2-1
size: .
D: .
V: TRBV18
CDR3: CASSPQGVTNEQFF
DNA: TGTGCCAGCTCCCCACAAGGGGTAACAAATGAGCAGTTCTTC

J: TRBJ2-7
size: once
D: .
V: TRBV11-2
CDR3: CPSTPRDNSYEQYF
DNA: TGTCCCAGCACCCCCCGGGACAACTCCTACGAGCAGTACTTC

J: TRBJ1-4
size: many
D: .
V: TRBV11-2
CDR3: CASSGSAATNEKLFF
DNA: TGTGCCAGCAGCGGGTCGGCAGCAACTAATGAAAAACTGTTTTTT

J: TRBJ2-7
size: few
D: .
V: TRBV6-6
CDR3: CASNYSSRTGSEQYF
DNA: TGTGCCAGCAATTACTCGAGTCGCACGGGTAGCGAGCAGTACTTC

J: TRBJ2-1
size: .
D: .
V: TRBV5-4
CDR3: CASSLGHRSSYNEQFF
DNA: TGTGCCAGCAGCTTGGGACACCGAAGCTCCTACAATGAGCAGTTCTTC

J: TRBJ2-1
size: few
D: TRBD2
V: TRBV5-4
CDR3: CASSPLAGVTNEQFF
DNA: TGTGCCAGCAGCCCCCTAGCGGGAGTCACGAATGAGCAGTTCTTC

J: TRBJ2-2
size: .
D: TRBD2
V: TRBV12-3/TRBV12-4
CDR3: CASSLGLAGLGGELFF
DNA: TGTGCCAGCAGTTTAGGCCTAGCGGGTCTAGGCGGGGAGCTGTTTTTT

J: TRBJ2-1
size: .
D: TRBD2
V: TRBV6-2/TRBV6-3
CDR3: CASSYQRERPWHFF
DNA: TGTGCGAGCAGTTACCAGCGGGAGCGTCCCTGGCACTTCTTC

J: TRBJ1-5
size: .
D: .
V: TRBV6-6
CDR3: CASSPRVGNQPHHF
DNA: TGTGCTAGCAGTCCTAGAGTGGGCAATCAGCCCCATCATTTT

J: TRBJ2-1
size: few
D: .
V: TRBV5-1
CDR3: CASSFDTNSYNEQFF
DNA: TGCGCCAGCAGCTTCGACACAAACTCCTACAATGAGCAGTTCTTC

J: TRBJ2-7
size: .
D: TRBD2
V: TRBV5-1
CDR3: CASSVLAGALWYKQYF
DNA: TGCGCCAGCAGCGTTCTAGCGGGAGCCTTATGGTACAAGCAGTACTTC

J: TRBJ2-2
size: .
D: .
V: TRBV5-6
CDR3: CTSSFFGSAFSGELFF
DNA: TGTACCAGTAGCTTTTTTGGATCAGCGTTCTCCGGGGAGCTGTTTTTT

J: TRBJ1-5
size: .
D: TRBD1
V: TRBV4-2
CDR3: CASRTRGGSNQPQHF
DNA: TGTGCCAGCAGGACAAGAGGGGGCAGTAATCAGCCCCAGCATTTT

J: TRBJ2-3
size: .
D: .
V: TRBV7-8
CDR3: CASSLRDPTTDTQYF
DNA: TGTGCCAGCAGCTTAAGGGACCCGACCACAGATACGCAGTATTTT

J: TRBJ1-3
size: .
D: .
V: TRBV5-5
CDR3: CASSLSQSSGNTIYF
DNA: TGTGCCAGCAGCTTGAGCCAGAGCTCTGGAAACACCATATATTTT